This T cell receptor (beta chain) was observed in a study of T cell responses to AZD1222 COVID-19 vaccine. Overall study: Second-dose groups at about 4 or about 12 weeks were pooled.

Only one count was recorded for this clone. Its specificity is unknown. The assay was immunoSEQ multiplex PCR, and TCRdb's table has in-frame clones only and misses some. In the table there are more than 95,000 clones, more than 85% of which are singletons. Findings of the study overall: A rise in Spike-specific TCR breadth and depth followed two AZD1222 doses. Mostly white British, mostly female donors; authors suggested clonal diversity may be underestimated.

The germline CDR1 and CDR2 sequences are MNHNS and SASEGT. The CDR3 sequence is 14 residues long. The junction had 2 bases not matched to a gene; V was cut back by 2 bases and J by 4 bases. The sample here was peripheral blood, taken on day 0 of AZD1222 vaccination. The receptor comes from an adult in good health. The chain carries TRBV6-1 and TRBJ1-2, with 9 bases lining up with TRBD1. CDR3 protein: CASSENRGLYGYTF. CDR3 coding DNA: TGTGCCAGCAGTGAAAACAGGGGGCTCTATGGCTACACCTTC.